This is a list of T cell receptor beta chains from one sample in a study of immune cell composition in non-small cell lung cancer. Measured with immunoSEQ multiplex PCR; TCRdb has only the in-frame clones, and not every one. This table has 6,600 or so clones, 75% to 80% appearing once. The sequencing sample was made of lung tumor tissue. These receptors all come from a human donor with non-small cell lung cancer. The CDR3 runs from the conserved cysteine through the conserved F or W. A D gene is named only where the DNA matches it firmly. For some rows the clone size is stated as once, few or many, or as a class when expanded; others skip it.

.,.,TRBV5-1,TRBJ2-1,CASSLAGNEQFF,TGCGCCAGCAGCTTGGCGGGAAATGAGCAGTTCTTC
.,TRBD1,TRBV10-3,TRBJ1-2,CAISGQGLGYTF,TGTGCCATCTCCGGACAGGGGCTTGGCTACACCTTC
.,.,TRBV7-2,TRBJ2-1,CASSTSDYNEQFF,TGTGCCAGCAGCACTAGTGACTACAATGAGCAGTTCTTC
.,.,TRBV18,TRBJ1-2,CASSPDGHNYGYTF,TGTGCCAGCTCACCTGACGGACATAACTATGGCTACACCTTC
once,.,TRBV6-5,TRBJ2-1,CASSYRNYNEQFF,TGTGCCAGCAGTTATCGTAACTACAATGAGCAGTTCTTC
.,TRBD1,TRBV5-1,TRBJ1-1,CASSLDRGTEAFF,TGCGCCAGCAGCTTGGACAGGGGCACTGAAGCTTTCTTT
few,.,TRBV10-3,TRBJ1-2,CAIPMGQGAYYGYTF,TGTGCCATCCCGATGGGGCAGGGCGCTTACTATGGCTACACCTTC
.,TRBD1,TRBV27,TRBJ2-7,CASSPGPDRVYEQYF,TGTGCCAGCAGTCCTGGACCGGACAGGGTTTACGAGCAGTACTTC
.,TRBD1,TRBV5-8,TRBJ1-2,CASSLEFPGGSSGYGYTF,TGTGCCAGCAGCTTGGAGTTTCCAGGGGGTTCGAGCGGCTATGGCTACACCTTC
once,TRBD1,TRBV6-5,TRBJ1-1,CASSRDRGRSTEAFF,TGTGCCAGCAGTCGGGACAGGGGGCGATCCACTGAAGCTTTCTTT
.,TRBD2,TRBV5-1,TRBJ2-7,CASSLVSGGLNEQYF,TGCGCCAGCAGCTTGGTATCGGGGGGACTCAACGAGCAGTACTTC
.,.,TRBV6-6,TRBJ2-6,CASLRQLGANVLTF,TGTGCCAGTTTACGCCAACTGGGGGCCAACGTCCTGACTTTC
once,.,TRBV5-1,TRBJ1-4,CASRPGSTNEKLFF,TGCGCCAGCCGCCCCGGGTCCACAAATGAAAAACTGTTTTTT
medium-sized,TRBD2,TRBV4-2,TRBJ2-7,CASSHGGAGGLVNEQYF,TGTGCCAGCAGCCATGGGGGGGCGGGAGGACTAGTGAACGAGCAGTACTTC
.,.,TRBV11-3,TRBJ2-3,CASSPNPYTDTQYF,TGTGCCAGCAGCCCTAACCCGTACACAGATACGCAGTATTTT
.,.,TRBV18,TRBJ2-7,CASSRSDSSKQYF,TGTGCCAGCTCACGCAGTGACAGCAGCAAGCAGTACTTC
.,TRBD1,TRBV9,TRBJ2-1,CASSPQRGQGPYNEQFF,TGTGCCAGCAGCCCACAGCGTGGACAGGGACCCTACAATGAGCAGTTCTTC
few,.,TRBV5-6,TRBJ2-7,CASSLPYTYEQYF,TGTGCCAGCAGCTTGCCGTACACCTACGAGCAGTACTTC
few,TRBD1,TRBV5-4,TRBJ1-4,CASSLGGQQSGEKLFF,TGTGCCAGCAGCTTAGGGGGACAGCAAAGTGGGGAAAAACTGTTTTTT
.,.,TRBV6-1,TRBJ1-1,CASSEASRRRGGTEAFF,TGTGCCAGCAGTGAAGCCTCGCGACGGAGGGGTGGCACTGAAGCTTTCTTT
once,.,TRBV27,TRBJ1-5,CASSLYRDTAQHF,TGTGCCAGCAGCCTATACCGGGACACGGCCCAGCATTTT
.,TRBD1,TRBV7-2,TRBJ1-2,CASSLDRGYLGYTF,TGTGCCAGCAGCTTAGACAGGGGTTACCTTGGCTACACCTTC
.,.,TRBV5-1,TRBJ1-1,CASRRTTGNTEAFF,TGCGCCAGCAGGAGGACTACAGGGAACACTGAAGCTTTCTTT
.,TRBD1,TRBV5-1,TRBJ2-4,CASSLQGSENIQYF,TGCGCCAGCAGCTTACAGGGGAGTGAAAACATTCAGTACTTC
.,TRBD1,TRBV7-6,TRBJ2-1,CASSSGQRDWGEQFF,TGTGCCAGCAGCTCGGGACAGAGGGATTGGGGTGAGCAGTTCTTC
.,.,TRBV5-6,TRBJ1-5,CASSFSKGVFEQPQHF,TGTGCCAGCAGCTTCTCAAAAGGGGTATTTGAACAGCCCCAGCATTTT
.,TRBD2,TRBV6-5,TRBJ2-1,CASSYSASGDHEQFF,TGTGCCAGCAGTTACTCGGCTAGCGGTGATCATGAGCAGTTCTTC